These 22 T cell receptor beta chains share one sample of origin, sequenced in a study of shared clonotypes between healthy human individuals. Only in-frame clones appear in the TCRdb table, and some are missing; sequencing was by immunoSEQ multiplex PCR. The table has around 2,000,000 clones, about 92% seen once. CD8 cells classed as naive were CD45RO-negative and positively selected for CCR7, excluding terminally differentiated effector memory CD45RA+ cells. The sample consisted of naive CD8+ T cells from PBMCs. The receptors here all came from a young man in good health. Some clones in this sample may be carry-over from other donors' samples.

This chain links TRBV2 with TRBJ2-1; 12 bases match TRBD2. In germline, CDR1 is SNHLY, CDR2 FYNNEI. The CDR3 extends over 15 amino acids. Unmatched junction bases numbered 9, after V lost 6 bases and J lost 9 bases. CDR3 coding DNA: TGTGCCAGCAGAGATGGACTAGCGGGATGGGGTGAGCAGTTCTTC. Translating gives CASRDGLAGWGEQFF.

This clone was found a few times. The chain links TRBV30 to TRBJ1-1; TRBD1 might be the D (6 bases). This CDR3 comprises 13 residues. V gave up 2 bases and J gave up 4 bases, with 11 bases separating them. CDR1 GTSNPN and CDR2 SVGIG come from the germline V gene (reference sequence). The CDR3 spells CAWSLTGRTEAFF. DNA of the CDR3: TGTGCCTGGAGTTTAACAGGGCGCACTGAAGCTTTCTTT.

For this clone: Other DNA sequences from this sample encode an identical CDR3 as well. This chain links TRBV7-8 with TRBJ2-5; no clear D gene. Germline CDR1 SGHVS, CDR2 FQNEAQ. This CDR3 region has 13 residues. V was shortened by 1 base and J by 2 bases, with 5 bases between the two germline ends. The CDR3, as DNA: TGTGCCAGCAGCTTAGACAGACAAGAGACCCAGTACTTC. Amino acids: CASSLDRQETQYF.

The genes are TRBV28 and TRBJ2-1; 10 positions match TRBD2. The ends lost 3 bases at V and 4 bases at J; junction bases unmatched: 12. CDR1 MDHEN and CDR2 SYDVKM come from the germline V gene. CDR3 length: 18 amino acids. The CDR3 bases are TGTGCCAGCAGTTTCCCACCCCCTAGCGGGAGTGATTACAATGAGCAGTTCTTC. Translation gives CASSFPPPSGSDYNEQFF.

The chain employs TRBV15 and TRBJ2-1; tentatively, D is TRBD2 (5 bases). Trimming removed 2 bases from V and 9 bases from J, with 11 bases in between. CDR1 and CDR2 (germline): LNHNV, YYDKDF (reference sequence). The CDR3 has 13 amino acids. CDR3 coding DNA: TGTGCCACCAGCAGAAAGGAGGTGGGTGAGCAGTTCTTC. Its translation: CATSRKEVGEQFF.

The chain is built from TRBV7-3 and TRBJ2-3; TRBD2 might be the D (6 bases). CDR1 SGHTA and CDR2 FQGTGA come from the germline V gene. Trimming shortened V by 5 bases and J by 0 bases, and 12 bases separated the two germline ends. The CDR3 consists of 15 residues. The CDR3 loop is CASSPPGGSTDTQYF. The CDR3 bases are TGTGCCAGCAGCCCCCCCGGAGGGAGCACAGATACGCAGTATTTT.

V is TRBV19 and J is TRBJ1-1, with D maybe TRBD1 (5 bases). The CDR3 is 14 amino acids. Per germline, CDR1 LNHDA and CDR2 SQIVND (reference sequence). The germline V and J ends were trimmed by 7 bases and 2 bases, with 14 bases remaining between them. The CDR3 here is CASKQGLLNTEAFF. CDR3 sequence (DNA): TGTGCCAGTAAGCAGGGCCTTCTTAACACTGAAGCTTTCTTT. The variable domain in full, with the rest retrieved from reference TRBV19 and TRBJ1-1, is DGGITQSPKYLFRKEGQNVTLSCEQNLNHDAMYWYRQDPGQGLRLIYYSQIVNDFQKGDIAEGYSVSREKKESFPLTVTSAQKNPTAFYLCASKQGLLNTEAFFGQGTRLTVV.

V and J are TRBV10-3 and TRBJ2-1; possibly TRBD2 for D (6 bases). The V end was cut by 7 bases, the J end by 6 bases, with 13 bases between. Germline-derived CDR1 and CDR2 are ENHRY and SYGVKD. This CDR3 has 13 residues. For the CDR3, the DNA is TGTGCCATCACAACTAGCACCGGCAATGAGCAGTTCTTC. Protein sequence: CAITTSTGNEQFF.

The V gene is TRBV27, the J gene TRBJ2-6; TRBD1 might be the D (6 bases). CDR1 and CDR2 (germline): MNHEY, SMNVEV (reference sequence). The length of the CDR3 is 20 residues. Trimming took 1 base from V and 0 from J, leaving 19 bases between them. The CDR3: CASSLFPTRDRTSGANVLTF. For the CDR3, the DNA is TGTGCCAGCAGTTTATTCCCTACCCGAGACAGGACCTCTGGGGCCAACGTCCTGACTTTC.

This chain uses TRBV5-1 with TRBJ2-1; 11 bases match TRBD2. The V gene's germline CDR1 is SGHRS and CDR2 YFSETQ. The CDR3 is made up of 16 amino acids. V gave up 2 bases and J gave up 4 bases; unmatched junction bases: 5. The CDR3, as DNA: TGCGCCAGCAGCTTTCCGGGACTAGCGGATTACAATGAGCAGTTCTTC. It encodes CASSFPGLADYNEQFF.

The chain links TRBV2 to TRBJ2-7, with 13 nucleotides matching TRBD2. CDR3 length: 14 amino acids. Trimming cost V 9 bases and J 4 bases; bases outside gene matches: 6. CDR1 and CDR2 from the germline V gene are SNHLY and FYNNEI. CDR3 residues: CASLGTSGTYEQYF. CDR3 coding DNA: TGTGCCAGTCTTGGGACTAGCGGGACGTACGAGCAGTACTTC.

The chain recombines TRBV9 with TRBJ2-4, with D tentatively TRBD1 or TRBD2 (6 bases each). CDR1 and CDR2 from the germline V gene are SGDLS and YYNGEE. The V and J ends lost 2 bases and 8 bases respectively, with 17 bases between them. This CDR3 comprises 15 residues. The CDR3 protein is CASSVWGATGDIQYF. CDR3 coding DNA: TGTGCCAGCAGCGTCTGGGGGGCAACAGGTGACATTCAGTACTTC.

This chain connects TRBV27 to TRBJ1-5; tentatively, D is TRBD1 (6 bases). The length of the CDR3 is 17 residues. V was clipped by 6 bases and J by 9 bases, with 27 bases between them. From germline, CDR1 is MNHEY and CDR2 SMNVEV (reference sequence). CDR3 nucleotides: TGTGCCAGCAGCGAAACCAGCGCCGGGGGCGCTAGATCGCCCCAGCATTTT. It specifies CASSETSAGGARSPQHF.

V gene TRBV27 combines with J gene TRBJ2-7, with 9 positions matching TRBD2. Per the germline V gene, CDR1 is MNHEY and CDR2 is SMNVEV (reference sequence). The CDR3 has 18 amino acids. V gave up 3 bases and J gave up 4 bases; unmatched junction bases: 16. CDR3 nucleotide sequence: TGTGCCAGCAGTTTTACCACCTCGATAGCGGGAGAGGCTTACGAGCAGTACTTC. Translation gives CASSFTTSIAGEAYEQYF.

The chain employs TRBV2 and TRBJ2-7, with D uncertain. The V gene lost 7 bases and the J gene lost 3 bases, with 10 bases spanning the gap. The CDR3 runs to 12 residues. Germline assignment: CDR1 SNHLY and CDR2 FYNNEI. The CDR3 region is CASIVGFYEQYF. The CDR3 nucleotides are TGTGCCAGCATAGTCGGCTTCTACGAGCAGTACTTC.

To note about this clone: Germline and junction disagree at one end, which may indicate a read error. The rearrangement links TRBV10-1 to TRBJ2-2; 9 bases align to TRBD1. The CDR3 runs 12 residues. Per germline, CDR1 WNHNN and CDR2 SYGVQD (reference sequence). The CDR3 region is CASSGPTGGLFF. The CDR3 nucleotides read TGCGCCAGCAGTGGGCCGACAGGGGGGCTGTTTTTT.

This clone was seen once. J is TRBJ1-1 and V is TRBV7-3, with D possibly being TRBD1 (5 bases). The CDR3 is 16 amino acids. Per the germline V gene, CDR1 is SGHTA and CDR2 is FQGTGA. Trimming stripped 3 bases from V and 0 bases from J, with 14 bases between. This CDR3 is CASSLVRQKMNTEAFF. CDR3 coding DNA: TGTGCCAGCAGCTTGGTAAGACAGAAGATGAACACTGAAGCTTTCTTT.

This clone has a single count. V and J are TRBV18 and TRBJ1-1; maybe TRBD1 (5 bases). V was pared by 4 bases and J by 10 bases, with 22 bases between. Looked up from germline, CDR1 is KGHSH and CDR2 is LQKENI. The CDR3 consists of 15 residues. The CDR3 loop is CASSRDGAPLFGAFF. The CDR3 DNA is TGTGCCAGCTCACGGGACGGAGCGCCACTATTTGGAGCTTTCTTT.

The V call is TRBV28, the J call TRBJ2-1; D not resolved. The germline V and J ends were trimmed by 7 bases and 4 bases, with 14 bases remaining between them. This CDR3 comprises 14 residues. The germline V gene encodes CDR1 MDHEN and CDR2 SYDVKM. Here the CDR3 reads CASTLATLYNEQFF. Here the CDR3 DNA reads TGTGCCAGCACTCTGGCCACCCTATACAATGAGCAGTTCTTC.

V and J are TRBV19 and TRBJ2-1; 16 bases line up with TRBD2. CDR1 is LNHDA, CDR2 SQIVND, per germline (reference sequence). The CDR3 is made up of 18 amino acids. The V and J ends lost 5 bases and 0 bases, in that order; junction bases with no gene match: 4. CDR3 sequence: CASSPGLAGGSSYNEQFF. The CDR3 region has the DNA TGTGCCAGTAGTCCGGGACTAGCGGGAGGGAGCTCCTACAATGAGCAGTTCTTC.

This sequence joins TRBV5-6 and TRBJ1-1; D is ambiguous. Looked up from germline, CDR1 is SGHDT and CDR2 is YYEEEE. The CDR3 runs to 16 residues. Trimming took off 3 bases at V and 4 bases at J, with 19 bases between the two ends. This CDR3 is CASSYQYGVAGTEAFF. DNA for the CDR3: TGTGCCAGCAGCTACCAGTACGGGGTGGCGGGCACTGAAGCTTTCTTT.

The V gene is TRBV5-4, the J gene TRBJ1-2; D may be TRBD1 (5 bases). Trimming shortened V by 7 bases and J by 4 bases, and 14 bases separated the two germline ends. The CDR3 consists of 13 residues. The germline CDR1 and CDR2 sequences are SGHNT and YYREEE (reference sequence). CDR3: CASALGGVYGYTF. The CDR3 region has the DNA TGTGCCAGCGCCCTTGGAGGGGTCTATGGCTACACCTTC. Full variable domain (outside the CDR3, taken from reference TRBV5-4 and TRBJ1-2): ETGVTQSPTHLIKTRGQQVTLRCSSQSGHNTVSWYQQALGQGPQFIFQYYREEENGRGNFPPRFSGLQFPNYSSELNVNALELDDSALYLCASALGGVYGYTFGSGTRLTVV.